This T cell receptor beta chain was found in a study of blood T cell repertoires in COVID-19. Repertoires were generated with immunoSEQ multiplex PCR, while TCRdb's copy carries only in-frame clones and drops some. The sample shows approximately 210,000 clones, approximately 80% of them seen only once. The sequenced sample consisted of peripheral blood. The origin of this receptor is a woman older than 75 with COVID-19, enrolled during active disease.

The CDR3 here is CASSLRASPGVEQYF. CDR3 nucleotides: TGTGCCAGCAGTCTTAGGGCTTCACCGGGGGTCGAGCAGTACTTC. The rearrangement uses TRBV5-4 and TRBJ2-7, with a possible D match to TRBD2 (6 bases). The CDR3 is 15 amino acids. V gave up 5 bases and J gave up 6 bases, with 21 bases separating them. Germline CDR1 SGHNT, CDR2 YYREEE (reference sequence).